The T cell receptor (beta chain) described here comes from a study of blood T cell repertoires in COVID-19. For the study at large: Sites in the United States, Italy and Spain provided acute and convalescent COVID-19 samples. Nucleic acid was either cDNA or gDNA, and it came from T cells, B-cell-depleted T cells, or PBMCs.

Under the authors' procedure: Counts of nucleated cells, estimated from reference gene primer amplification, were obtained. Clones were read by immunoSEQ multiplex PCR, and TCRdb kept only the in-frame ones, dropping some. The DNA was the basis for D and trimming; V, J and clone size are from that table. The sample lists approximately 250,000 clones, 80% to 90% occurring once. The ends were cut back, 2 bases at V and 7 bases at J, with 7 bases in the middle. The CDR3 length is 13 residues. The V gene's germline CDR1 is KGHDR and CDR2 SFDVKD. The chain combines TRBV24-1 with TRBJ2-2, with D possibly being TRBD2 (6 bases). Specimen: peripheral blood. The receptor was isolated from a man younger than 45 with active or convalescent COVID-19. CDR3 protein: CATSDSGVGELFF. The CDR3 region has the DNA TGTGCCACCAGTGATTCGGGAGTCGGGGAGCTGTTTTTT.